This is a list of T cell receptor beta chains from one sample in a study of tumor-infiltrating lymphocytes in localized non-small cell lung cancer. Sequencing was performed with immunoSEQ multiplex PCR; in TCRdb, only in-frame clones are kept and a portion is missing. The table lists some 17,000 clones, approximately 80% of them singletons. Sequencing input: uninvolved lung tissue not adjacent to the tumor. These receptors were taken from a human donor with non-small cell lung cancer. The CDR3 runs from the conserved cysteine through the conserved F or W.

TRBV28	TRBJ1-1	CASSYDDRPHTEAFF
TRBV6-1	TRBJ2-7	CASRDGSSYEQYF
TRBV5-1	TRBJ1-1	CASSLKEVNTEAFF
TRBV19	TRBJ1-3	CASSSTSSGNTIYF
TRBV28	TRBJ2-7	CASSADRRVPPQRTYEQYF
TRBV6-6	TRBJ1-1	CASSYFNTEAFF
TRBV5-5	TRBJ1-2	CASSRTWTGPYGYTF
TRBV7-3	TRBJ1-2	CASSFAGRGYTF
TRBV28	TRBJ1-5	CASRPGGGNNQPQHF
TRBV6-5	TRBJ2-3	CASWRAHTDTQYF
TRBV27	TRBJ2-1	CASSRIAGADNEQFF
TRBV9	TRBJ2-2	CASSVVAGNTGELFF
TRBV5-4	TRBJ1-2	CASSPERTGRLDYGYTF
TRBV10-3	TRBJ1-2	CAISDSRRGGLNGYTF
TRBV2	TRBJ2-2	CATGQGGTGELFF
TRBV6-1	TRBJ1-1	CASREDIYTEAFF
TRBV10-3	TRBJ2-7	CATGRFIYEEQYF
TRBV27	TRBJ1-1	CASSRLGRNTEAFF
TRBV5-8	TRBJ2-3	CASSLKGSDTQYF
TRBV6-5	TRBJ2-2	CASSFRLAGAGELFF